A single sample gave rise to the 9 T cell receptor beta chains below, sequenced in a study of blood T cells in healthy people across ages (dated by TCRdb to between 2014 and 2017). Receptor amplification or capture employed 5' RACE. A second PCR of about 6 to 12 cycles was run with a J-beta primer mix and a sample-barcoded 5' primer. TCRdb's own reprocessing of the public reads used fastp at Q25 and MiXCR and kept productive beta chains. Rows merge per CDR3 protein into single entries with the most common DNA and genes. This sample lists around 1,900,000 distinct CDR3 sequences; about 39% were detected once. The ten most abundant clones make up 23% of the sample. The sequencing input was blood. These receptors all stem from a human donor in good health.

The sample holds many counts of this clonotype. The chain is built from TRBV12-3 or TRBV12-4 and TRBJ2-1; D may be TRBD2 (6 bases). The CDR3 is 15 amino acids. V was shortened by 6 bases and J by 4 bases, with 16 bases between the two germline ends. CDR3 protein: CASSFSPGGYNEQFF. The CDR3 DNA follows: TGTGCCAGCAGCTTTTCCCCCGGGGGTTACAATGAGCAGTTCTTC.

This clonotype turned up a few times. V gene TRBV28 combines with J gene TRBJ1-5; TRBD1 matches at 12 bases. CDR3 length equals 16 residues. Germline-derived CDR1 and CDR2 are MDHEN and SYDVKM. J lost 6 bases, V lost 1 base, and 4 bases had no gene match. CDR3 region: CASSLLGQGAFQPQHF. In DNA form, the CDR3 reads TGTGCCAGCAGTTTATTGGGACAGGGGGCTTTTCAGCCCCAGCATTTT. Looking up the rest from reference TRBV28 and TRBJ1-5 gives the full variable domain: DVKVTQSSRYLVKRTGEKVFLECVQDMDHENMFWYRQDPGLGLRLIYFSYDVKMKEKGDIPEGYSVSREKKERFSLILESASTNQTSMYLCASSLLGQGAFQPQHFGDGTRLSIL.

This clonotype showed up just a few times. This rearrangement joins TRBV15 to TRBJ2-6; D is ambiguous. The V gene's germline CDR1 is LNHNV and CDR2 YYDKDF (reference sequence). The V end was cut by 6 bases, the J end by 0 bases, with 6 bases between. CDR3 length: 14 amino acids. The CDR3 DNA reads TGTGCCACCAGGTGGGACTCTGGGGCCAACGTCCTGACTTTC. Its translation is CATRWDSGANVLTF.

Only one count was recorded for this clonotype. This chain connects TRBV27 to TRBJ2-3; 9 nucleotides agree with TRBD1. The ends lost 4 bases at V and 2 bases at J; junction bases unmatched: 7. The CDR3 runs to 16 residues. Germline assignment: CDR1 MNHEY and CDR2 SMNVEV (reference sequence). CDR3 sequence reads: CASSSTGQGYTDTQYF. CDR3 coding DNA: TGTGCCAGCAGTTCGACGGGACAGGGATACACAGATACGCAGTATTTT.

The DNA of the CDR3 is TGTGCCAGCTCACCAAGCGGGACCGGGCTCTCTACAGATACGCAGTATTTT. Translated, it gives CASSPSGTGLSTDTQYF. The chain carries TRBV18 and TRBJ2-3; 7 bases match TRBD2. The CDR3 consists of 17 residues. Germline V gene lookup returns CDR1 KGHSH and CDR2 LQKENI. Trimming took 2 bases from V and 3 from J; bases not matched to a gene: 11.

This clonotype was seen more than once but under ten times. One end of the junction fails to match germline, which may point to a read error. The chain joins TRBV18 to TRBJ2-3; TRBD2 agrees at 9 bases. From germline, CDR1 is KGHSH and CDR2 LQKENI. The CDR3 is made up of 17 amino acids. The CDR3 DNA follows: TGTGCCAGCTCACCATGGGGACTAGCCTATAGCATAGATACGCAGTATTTT. Protein product: CASSPWGLAYSIDTQYF. The full variable domain, with the rest looked up from reference TRBV18 and TRBJ2-3, is NAGVMQNPRHLVRRRGQEARLRCSPMKGHSHVYWYRQLPEEGLKFMVYLQKENIIDESGMPKERFSAEFPKEGPSILRIQQVVRGDSAAYFCASSPWGLAYSIDTQYFGPGTRLTVL.

In its sample, this clonotype was seen a few times. The chain is built from TRBV7-2 and TRBJ2-7, with a weak D call TRBD2 (5 bases). V lost 5 bases and J lost 0, with 17 bases in between. From germline, CDR1 is SGHTA and CDR2 FQGNSA. The CDR3 runs 16 residues. The CDR3 sequence is CASSLRSGGSSYEQYF. The DNA for the CDR3 is TGTGCCAGCAGCCTAAGAAGCGGTGGAAGCTCCTACGAGCAGTACTTC. Filled out from reference TRBV7-2 and TRBJ2-7, the complete variable domain reads GAGVSQSPSNKVTEKGKDVELRCDPISGHTALYWYRQSLGQGLEFLIYFQGNSAPDKSGLPSDRFSAERTGGSVSTLTIQRTQQEDSAVYLCASSLRSGGSSYEQYFGPGTRLTVT.

V and J are TRBV28 and TRBJ1-2; D not certain. V was trimmed by 4 bases and J by 10 bases, leaving 10 bases between them. Per the germline V gene, CDR1 is MDHEN and CDR2 is SYDVKM. This CDR3 region has 11 residues. CDR3 sequence: CASSWSVLYTF. The CDR3 bases are TGTGCCAGCAGTTGGTCCGTCCTCTACACCTTC.

This clonotype was detected only a few times. The V and J genes are TRBV6-6 and TRBJ1-1, with a weak D call TRBD1 (5 bases). The CDR3 runs to 15 residues. Trimming removed 2 bases from V and 4 bases from J, with 14 bases in between. CDR1 and CDR2 (germline): MNHNY, SVGAGI (reference sequence). CDR3 DNA sequence: TGTGCCAGCAGTTACGACCTTAGGAGGGGCACTGAAGCTTTCTTT. Translating it yields CASSYDLRRGTEAFF.